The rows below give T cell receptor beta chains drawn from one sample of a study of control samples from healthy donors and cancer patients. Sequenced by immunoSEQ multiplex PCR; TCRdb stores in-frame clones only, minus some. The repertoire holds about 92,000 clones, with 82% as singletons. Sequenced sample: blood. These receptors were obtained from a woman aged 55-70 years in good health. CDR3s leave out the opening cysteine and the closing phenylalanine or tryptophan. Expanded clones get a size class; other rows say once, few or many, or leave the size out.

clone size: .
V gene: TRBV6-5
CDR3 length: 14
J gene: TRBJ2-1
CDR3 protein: ASSSSGTGIYNEQF

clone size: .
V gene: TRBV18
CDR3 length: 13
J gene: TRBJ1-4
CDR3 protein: ASSPKGQGNEKLF

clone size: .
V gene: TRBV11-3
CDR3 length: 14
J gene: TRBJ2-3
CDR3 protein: ASSLDQAGSTDTQY

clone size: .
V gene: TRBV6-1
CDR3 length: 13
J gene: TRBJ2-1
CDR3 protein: ASSDGSSVYNEQF

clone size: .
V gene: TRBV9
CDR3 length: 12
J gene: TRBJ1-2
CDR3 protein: ASSVDRALYGYT

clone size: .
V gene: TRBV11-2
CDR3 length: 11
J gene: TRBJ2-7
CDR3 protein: ASSLDQPYEQY

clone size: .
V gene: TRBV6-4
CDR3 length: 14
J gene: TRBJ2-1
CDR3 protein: ASSDSGDRVYNEQF

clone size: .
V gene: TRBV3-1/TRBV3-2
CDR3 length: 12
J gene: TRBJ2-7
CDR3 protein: ASSQDLGSYEQY

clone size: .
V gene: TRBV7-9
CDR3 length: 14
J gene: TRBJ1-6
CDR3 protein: ASSPGTGNPNSPLH

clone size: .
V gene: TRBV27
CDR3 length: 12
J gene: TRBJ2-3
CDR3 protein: ASSPRTLPGGQY

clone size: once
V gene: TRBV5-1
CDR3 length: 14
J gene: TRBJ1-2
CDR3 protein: ASSLAAVPGAYGYT

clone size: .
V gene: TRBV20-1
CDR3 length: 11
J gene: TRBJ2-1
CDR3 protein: SASSGYSYEQF

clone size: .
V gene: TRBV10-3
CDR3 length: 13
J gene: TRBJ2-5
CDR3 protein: AISEGGLNGETQY

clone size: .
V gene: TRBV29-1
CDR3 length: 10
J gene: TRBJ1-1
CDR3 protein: SVSDRATEAF

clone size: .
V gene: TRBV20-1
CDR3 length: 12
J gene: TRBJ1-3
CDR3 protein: SASAAGPGNTIY

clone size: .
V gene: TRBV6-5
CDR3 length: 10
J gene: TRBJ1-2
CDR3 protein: ASGQGAAGYT

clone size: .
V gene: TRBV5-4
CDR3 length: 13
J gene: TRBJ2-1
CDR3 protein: ASTPEASPYNEQF

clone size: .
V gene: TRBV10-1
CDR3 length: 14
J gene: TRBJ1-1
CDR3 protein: ASSVGERGANTEAF

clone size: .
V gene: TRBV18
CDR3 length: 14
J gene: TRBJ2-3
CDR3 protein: ASSPKGLALTDTQY

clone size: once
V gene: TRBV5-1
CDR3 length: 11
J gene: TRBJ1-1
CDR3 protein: ASSYGLNTEAF

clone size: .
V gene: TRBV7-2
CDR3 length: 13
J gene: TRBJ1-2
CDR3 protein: ASSSRATGNYGYT

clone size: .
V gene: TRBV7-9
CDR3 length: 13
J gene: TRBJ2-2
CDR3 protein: ASSPKQGFTGELF

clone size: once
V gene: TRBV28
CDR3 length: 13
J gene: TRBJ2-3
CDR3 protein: ASSEWERGTDTQY

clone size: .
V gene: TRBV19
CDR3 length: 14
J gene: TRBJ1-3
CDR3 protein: ASRKTDRVAGNTIY

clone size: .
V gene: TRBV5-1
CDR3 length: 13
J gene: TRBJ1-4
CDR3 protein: ASSDRGRKDTKLF

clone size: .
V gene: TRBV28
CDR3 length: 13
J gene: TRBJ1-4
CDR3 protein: ASSLSPSTNEKLF

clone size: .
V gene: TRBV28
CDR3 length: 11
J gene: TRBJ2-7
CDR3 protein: ASSLILNGEQY

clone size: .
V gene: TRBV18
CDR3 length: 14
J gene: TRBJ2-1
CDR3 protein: ASSPSIGTGRNEQF

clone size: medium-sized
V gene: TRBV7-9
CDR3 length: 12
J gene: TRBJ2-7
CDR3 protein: ASSYSGGTDGQY

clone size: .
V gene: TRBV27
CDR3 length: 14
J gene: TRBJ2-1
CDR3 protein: ASSPTYRGPGDEQF

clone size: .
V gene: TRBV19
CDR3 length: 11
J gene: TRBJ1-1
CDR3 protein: ASLKRGRAEAF

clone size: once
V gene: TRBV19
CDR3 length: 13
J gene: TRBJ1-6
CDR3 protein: ASSIGPGGDSPLH

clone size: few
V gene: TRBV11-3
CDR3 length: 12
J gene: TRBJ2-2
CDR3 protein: ASSSSTSPGELF

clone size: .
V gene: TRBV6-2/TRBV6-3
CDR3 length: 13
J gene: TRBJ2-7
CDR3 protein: ASSDPSGRGNEQY

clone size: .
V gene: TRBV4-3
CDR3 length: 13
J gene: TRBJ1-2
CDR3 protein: ASSQDQNGFYGYT

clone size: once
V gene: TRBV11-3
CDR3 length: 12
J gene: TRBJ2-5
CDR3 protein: ASSPTGARETQY

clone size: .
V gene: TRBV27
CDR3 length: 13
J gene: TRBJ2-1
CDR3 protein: ASSLPQGGYNEQF

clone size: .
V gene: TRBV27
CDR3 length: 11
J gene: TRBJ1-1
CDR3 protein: ASFETGPTEAF

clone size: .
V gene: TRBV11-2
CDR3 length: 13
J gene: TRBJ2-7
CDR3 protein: ASSQNYGLVGEQY

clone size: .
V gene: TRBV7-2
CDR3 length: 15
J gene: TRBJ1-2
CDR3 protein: ASSLAPGQGGLYGYT

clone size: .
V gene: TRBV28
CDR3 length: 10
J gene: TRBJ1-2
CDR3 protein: ASSSGYRSYT

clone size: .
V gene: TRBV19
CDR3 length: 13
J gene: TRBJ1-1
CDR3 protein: ASKEQALMNTEAF

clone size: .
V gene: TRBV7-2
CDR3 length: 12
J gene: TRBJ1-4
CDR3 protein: ASSLETGREKLF

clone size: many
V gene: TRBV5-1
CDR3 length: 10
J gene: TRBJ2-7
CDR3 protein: ASSLAGGEQY

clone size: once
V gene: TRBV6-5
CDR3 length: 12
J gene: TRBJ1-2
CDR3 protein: ASSRPRQDYGYT

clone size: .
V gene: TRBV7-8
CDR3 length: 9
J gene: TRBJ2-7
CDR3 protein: ASSPRYEQY

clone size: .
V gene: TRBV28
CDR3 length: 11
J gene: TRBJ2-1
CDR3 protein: ASSTGTYNEQF

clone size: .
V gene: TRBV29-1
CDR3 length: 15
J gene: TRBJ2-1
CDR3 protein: SVVVPHGRTLYNEQF

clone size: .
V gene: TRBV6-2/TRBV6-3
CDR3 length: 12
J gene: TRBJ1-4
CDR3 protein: ASSGTGRFEKLF

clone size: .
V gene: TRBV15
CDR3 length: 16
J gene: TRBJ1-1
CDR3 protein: ATSRDHHIYQGGTEAF

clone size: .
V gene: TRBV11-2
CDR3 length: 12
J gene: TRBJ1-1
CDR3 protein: ASSLVRGGSEAF

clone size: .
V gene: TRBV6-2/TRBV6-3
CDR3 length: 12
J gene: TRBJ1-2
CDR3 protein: ASSYGGPNYGYT

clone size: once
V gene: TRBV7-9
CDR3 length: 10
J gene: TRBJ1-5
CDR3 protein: ASSLGGQPQH